Presented here are 7 T cell receptor beta chains from one specimen sequenced in a study of CD8+ T cells in alopecia areata (dated by TCRdb to 2017 to 2018). This specimen's time point label, interpreted: 20 to 30 weeks on oral tofacitinib. Per the publication, the treatment or condition label means: oral pan-JAK inhibitor, 5-10 mg twice daily. Libraries were constructed by the immunoSEQ multiplex PCR assay. For TCR sequencing, RNA was extracted from every sample and reverse transcribed into cDNA to serve as template. This is the immuneACCESS table as TCRdb keeps it, with only in-frame sequences that have V and J called. A part of the clones is gone; compared with another copy, unresolved V genes explain less than half, and the rest is unexplained. The sample table lists 150,000 to 200,000 clones, about 60% of them with a count of one. Around 12% of the sample comes from the top ten. The sample was CD8+ T cells sorted from blood, taken at week 24, from a patient treated with tofacitinib. Receptors were obtained from a human donor with alopecia areata.

The V gene is TRBV2, the J gene TRBJ2-7; D gene uncertain. CDR1 is SNHLY, CDR2 FYNNEI, per germline. Trimming cost V 4 bases and J 2 bases, with 6 bases left between them. This CDR3 has 12 residues. CDR3 nucleotides: TGTGCCAGCAGTGTGGGTGCCTACGAGCAGTACTTC. This translates into CASSVGAYEQYF.

This clone was recorded only once. This rearrangement joins TRBV12-5 to TRBJ2-6; D not resolved. The CDR3 length is 14 residues. Trimming removed 5 bases at V and 1 base at J, with 6 bases between. In germline, CDR1 is LGHNT, CDR2 FRNRAP. For the CDR3, the DNA is TGTGCTAGTGGTCCGCCGTCTGGGGCCAACGTCCTGACTTTC. Translating gives CASGPPSGANVLTF.

The J gene is TRBJ2-1, the V gene TRBV29-1; D gene ambiguous. V lost 0 bases, J lost 5 bases, and 11 bases lay in between. The CDR3 runs to 14 residues. Germline CDR1 and CDR2: SQVTM and ANQGSEA. The CDR3 reads CSVEEGPKNNEQFF. The CDR3, as DNA: TGCAGCGTTGAAGAGGGCCCAAAGAACAATGAGCAGTTCTTC.

The chain recombines TRBV4-1 with TRBJ2-1; the match to TRBD1 covers 7 bases. The V and J ends lost 5 bases and 7 bases, in that order; junction bases with no gene match: 2. This CDR3 comprises 12 residues. Germline lookup yields CDR1 MGHRA and CDR2 YSYEKL. CDR3 sequence (DNA): TGCGCCAGCAGCACGACAGGGAATGAGCAGTTCTTC. This encodes CASSTTGNEQFF.

The V call is TRBV7-9, the J call TRBJ1-5; tentative D call: TRBD1 (5 bases). The CDR3 extends over 15 amino acids. In germline, CDR1 is SEHNR, CDR2 FQNEAQ (reference sequence). The germline V and J ends were trimmed by 1 base and 3 bases, with 10 bases remaining between them. The CDR3 loop is CASSLDVGPNQPQHF. The CDR3 nucleotides are TGTGCCAGCAGCTTAGATGTGGGACCCAATCAGCCCCAGCATTTT. Together with reference TRBV7-9 and TRBJ1-5, the CDR3 gives the full variable domain: DTGVSQNPRHKITKRGQNVTFRCDPISEHNRLYWYRQTLGQGPEFLTYFQNEAQLEKSRLLSDRFSAERPKGSFSTLEIQRTEQGDSAMYLCASSLDVGPNQPQHFGDGTRLSIL.

V gene TRBV30 combines with J gene TRBJ1-4; D call uncertain. V was cut by 2 bases and J by 8 bases, with 12 bases left in between. Germline CDR1 and CDR2: GTSNPN and SVGIG (reference sequence). The length of the CDR3 is 13 residues. CDR3 DNA: TGTGCCTGGAGTTGGATCCAAAGGGAAAAACTGTTTTTT. The encoded protein is CAWSWIQREKLFF.

The chain has TRBV15 and TRBJ2-3; 9 nucleotides match TRBD1. Germline CDR1 is LNHNV and CDR2 is YYDKDF (reference sequence). V lost 4 bases, J lost 3 bases, and 2 bases stayed unmatched. This CDR3 has 14 amino acids. As DNA, the CDR3 is TGTGCCACCAGCACCGACAGGGGGACAGATACGCAGTATTTT. This encodes CATSTDRGTDTQYF.